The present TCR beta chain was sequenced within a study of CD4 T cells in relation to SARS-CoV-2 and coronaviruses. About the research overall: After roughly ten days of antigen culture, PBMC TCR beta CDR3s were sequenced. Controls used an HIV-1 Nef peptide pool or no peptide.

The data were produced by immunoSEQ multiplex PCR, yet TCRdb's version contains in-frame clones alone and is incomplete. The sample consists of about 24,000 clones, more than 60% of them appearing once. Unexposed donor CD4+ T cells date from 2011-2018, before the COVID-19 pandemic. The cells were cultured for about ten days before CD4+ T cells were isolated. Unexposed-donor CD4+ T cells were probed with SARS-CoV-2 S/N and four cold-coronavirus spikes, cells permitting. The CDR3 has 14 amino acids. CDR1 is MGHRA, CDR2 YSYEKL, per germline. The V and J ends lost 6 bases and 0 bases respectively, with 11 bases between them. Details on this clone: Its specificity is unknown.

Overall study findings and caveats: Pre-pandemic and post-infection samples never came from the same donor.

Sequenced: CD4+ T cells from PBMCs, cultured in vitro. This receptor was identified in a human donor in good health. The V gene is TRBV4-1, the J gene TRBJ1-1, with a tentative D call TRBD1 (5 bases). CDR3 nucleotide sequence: TGCGCCAGCAGACCCACGGGACTGAACACTGAAGCTTTCTTT. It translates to CASRPTGLNTEAFF.